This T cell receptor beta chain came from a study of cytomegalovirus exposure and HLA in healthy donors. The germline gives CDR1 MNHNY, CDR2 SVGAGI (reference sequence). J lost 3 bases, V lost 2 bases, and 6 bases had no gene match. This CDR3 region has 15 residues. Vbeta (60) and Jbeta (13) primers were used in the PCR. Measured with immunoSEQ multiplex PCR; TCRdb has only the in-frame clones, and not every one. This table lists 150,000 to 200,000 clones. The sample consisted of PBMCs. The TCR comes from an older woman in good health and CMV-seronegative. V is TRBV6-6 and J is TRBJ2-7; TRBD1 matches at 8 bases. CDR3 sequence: CASSYGQGAVYEQYF. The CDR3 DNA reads TGTGCCAGCAGTTACGGACAGGGTGCAGTCTACGAGCAGTACTTC.